This T cell receptor beta chain was recorded in a study of cytomegalovirus exposure and HLA in healthy donors. Germline values: CDR1 SGHTA, CDR2 FQGTGA. V lost 5 bases and J lost 5, with 15 bases in between. The CDR3 extends over 14 amino acids. PCR amplification relied on 60 Vbeta primers (plus 13 Jbeta primers). Repertoires were generated with immunoSEQ multiplex PCR, while TCRdb's copy carries only in-frame clones and drops some. The sample shows 200,000 to 250,000 clones, over 65% of them seen only once. The specimen sequenced was PBMCs. The TCR sequence derives from a human donor in good health. The rearrangement uses TRBV7-3 and TRBJ2-5; TRBD1 might be the D (6 bases). CDR3 sequence: CASSPMGARETQYF. DNA of the CDR3: TGTGCCAGCAGCCCCATGGGGGCTCGGGAGACCCAGTACTTC.